The sequence of this T cell receptor beta chain was determined in a study of beta chain features in type 1 diabetes (dated by TCRdb to 2016 to 2019). General notes on the study: Mean age, gender distribution, total cell number and subset yield did not differ between patients and healthy donors. A total of around 110,000,000 sorted cells were examined across all samples, and RNA yield correlated strongly with the number of cells per subset. In the study, TCRB repertoires of sorted circulating CD4+ T cell subsets from recently diagnosed type 1 diabetes patients were compared with those of matched healthy donors. Naive and central memory subsets were obtained from all 30 or so donors, but regulatory and stem cell-like memory subsets were isolated from only 8 patients and roughly eight healthy donors. Points the paper makes about the study in general: HLA sub-analyses involved small numbers of individuals, so any influence of HLA type on TCRB rearrangement remained unresolved. Sequencing cDNA rather than genomic DNA could over-represent highly expressing activated cells, although activation and CD3 levels did not differ between groups. A moderate but significant shortening of TCRB CDR3 length was observed in type 1 diabetes patients in all four CD4+ subsets. At VDJ recombination sites, type 1 diabetes patients had fewer insertions and more deleted nucleotides, which implies abnormalities in thymic rearrangement. The naive, central memory and regulatory TCRB repertoires appeared to resemble one another more closely among patients than among healthy donors. Shorter templates might have been favored by PCR, but patient and control samples were amplified and corrected together, so both groups would have been affected equally by any skew.

The entire isolated RNA was reverse transcribed using the High Capacity cDNA Reverse Transcription Kit, and thus expressed TCRB transcripts were sequenced. Deep immunoSEQ sequencing was performed on naive, central memory and regulatory T cell samples, with an average of approximately 4 million total reads per sample. Sorted cells were lysed in RLT buffer, and RNA was extracted using DNase-treated RNeasy Micro or Mini kits according to cell number. Each cell subset was processed on its own to prevent cross-contamination, while patient and healthy donor samples were processed together. TCRB sequences were amplified from cDNA with the immunoSEQ multiplex PCR, producing 87-bp fragments spanning the CDR3 region. The amplicons were sequenced using the Illumina HiSeq platform. The paper's processing steps were these. PCR bias was corrected computationally using synthetic template baselines, and reads within Hamming distance 2 were collapsed, with unmergeable singletons discarded. Reads were aligned to IMGT to assign V, D and J genes, CDR3 length, and insertions or deletions at six rearrangement sites. Within each subset, clonotype counts were normalized to sorted cell number, and only after that were true diversity and Gini coefficients computed with the tcR R package. The overlap coefficient, calculated on TCRB nucleotide sequences, was used to quantify repertoire sharing. As a proxy for the pre-selection repertoire, out-of-frame TCRB sequences from naive cells were analyzed. What TCRdb holds here is the immuneACCESS table cut down to in-frame rearrangements. Part of the clones is not present; checked against another copy, under half of the missing clones reflect an unresolved V gene, and the others are unexplained. D and trimming were read from the DNA, whereas the V and J calls and clone size are those reported in that table. The sample table holds about 340,000 clones, of which roughly 12% were seen once. In total, the top ten clones hold roughly 0.015% of the sample.

This clone has just a few counts. Its antigen target is currently unknown. The sample holds no much larger clone one base away, and base qualities are not on file. Inclusive of the bounding cysteine and phenylalanine, the CDR3 is 14 residues long. The entry retains the CDR3 DNA only, 42 bases that are in frame from base 1. CDR1 and CDR2 were assigned from the germline V gene (reference sequence) as MNHNY and SVGAGI. V loses 6 bases, J loses 0 bases, and the germline ends lie 8 bases apart. A single peripheral blood draw of approximately 110 mL on average was collected from each donor into heparinised tubes. A BD FACSAria II and a panel including CD45RO, CCR7, CD25, CD127, CD95 and CD27 were used to sort naive, central memory, regulatory and stem cell-like memory CD4+ T cells. Purity was above 95% for every sorted population. Right away, PBMCs were isolated by Lymphoprep density gradient centrifugation and were stained directly, with no culture step. So that batch effects would be minimized, each experiment stained and sorted samples in pairs, pairing one healthy donor with one patient.

Rearrangement joined TRBV6-6 to TRBJ1-4, with the identity of the D gene unclear. What was sequenced was naive CD4+ T cells from blood. In light of the paper, this sample's cell subset or site label describes: true naive CD4+ T cells. The clonotype comes from a woman aged 18-35 years with type 1 diabetes. The nucleotides read TGTGCCAGCAGGCTAGCCCCAACTAATGAAAAACTGTTTTTT. Its protein product is CASRLAPTNEKLFF.